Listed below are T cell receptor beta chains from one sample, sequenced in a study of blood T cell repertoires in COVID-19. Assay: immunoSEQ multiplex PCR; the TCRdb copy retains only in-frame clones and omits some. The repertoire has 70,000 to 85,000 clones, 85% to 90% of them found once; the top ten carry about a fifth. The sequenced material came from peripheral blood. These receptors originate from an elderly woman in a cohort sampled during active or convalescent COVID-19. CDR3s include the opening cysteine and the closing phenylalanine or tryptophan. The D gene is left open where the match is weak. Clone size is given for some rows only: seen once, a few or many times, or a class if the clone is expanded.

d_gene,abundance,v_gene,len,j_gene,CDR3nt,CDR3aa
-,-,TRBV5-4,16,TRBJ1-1,TGTGCCAGCAGCTTGGGTGGACAGCTTGGGTACACTGAAGCTTTCTTT,CASSLGGQLGYTEAFF
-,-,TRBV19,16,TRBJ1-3,TGTGCCAGTAGTCTACGCCTGGGGGCCTCCGGAAACACCATATATTTT,CASSLRLGASGNTIYF
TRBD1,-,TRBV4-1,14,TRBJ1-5,TGCGCCAGCAGTGGGACAGGGTTTAATCAGCCCCAGCATTTT,CASSGTGFNQPQHF
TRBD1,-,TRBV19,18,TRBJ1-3,TGTGCCAGTAGTGCTAGGACAGGGGACCCGCCGGCTGGAAACACCATATATTTT,CASSARTGDPPAGNTIYF
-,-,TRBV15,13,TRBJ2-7,TGTGCCACCAGCAGAGTAACAGCTCCCGAGCAGTACTTC,CATSRVTAPEQYF
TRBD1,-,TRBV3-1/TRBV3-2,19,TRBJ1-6,TGTGCCAGCAGCCAAGATTTGGGGAACTATTGGACAGGGGACTCACCCCTCCACTTT,CASSQDLGNYWTGDSPLHF
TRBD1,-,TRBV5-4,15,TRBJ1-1,TGTGCCAGCAGCTTAACAGGGGATGGCATGACTGAAGCTTTCTTT,CASSLTGDGMTEAFF
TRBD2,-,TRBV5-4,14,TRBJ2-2,TGTGCCAGCAGCCTAGCGGGAGGGATCGGGGAGCTGTTTTTT,CASSLAGGIGELFF
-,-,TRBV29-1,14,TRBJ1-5,TGCAGCGTGGGGGGGGCCGGGAGCAATCAGCCCCAGCATTTT,CSVGGAGSNQPQHF
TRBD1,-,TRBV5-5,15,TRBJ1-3,TGTGCCAGCAGCCCGGGGACAGGCTCTGGAAACACCATATATTTT,CASSPGTGSGNTIYF
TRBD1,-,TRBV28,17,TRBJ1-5,TGTGCCAGCAGTTTCGTTTCGGCAGGGGGGCTCAATCAGCCCCAGCATTTT,CASSFVSAGGLNQPQHF
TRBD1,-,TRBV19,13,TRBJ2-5,TGTGCCAGTAGTACAGGGGGCCGGGAGACCCAGTACTTC,CASSTGGRETQYF
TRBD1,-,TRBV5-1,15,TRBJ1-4,TGCGCCAGCAGCTGGACCGGGACAGGGGAGGAAAAACTGTTTTTT,CASSWTGTGEEKLFF
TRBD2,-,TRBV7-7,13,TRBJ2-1,TGTGCTAGCAGCCTGGCAACTAGCGGGGAGCAGTTCTTC,CASSLATSGEQFF
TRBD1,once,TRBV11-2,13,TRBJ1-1,TGTGCCAGCAGCTACCCGGACAGGGGGCTGCCTTTCTTT,CASSYPDRGLPFF
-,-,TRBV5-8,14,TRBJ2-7,TGTGCCAGCAGCCCAGAGCCTAGCCGGGACGAGCAGTACTTC,CASSPEPSRDEQYF
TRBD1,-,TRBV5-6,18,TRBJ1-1,TGTGCCAGCAGCACGGGACAGGGGGCGAAAGGGCTGAACACTGAAGCTTTCTTT,CASSTGQGAKGLNTEAFF
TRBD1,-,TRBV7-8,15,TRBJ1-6,TGTGCCAGCAGCACACACAGGGGGGATAATTCACCCCTCCACTTT,CASSTHRGDNSPLHF
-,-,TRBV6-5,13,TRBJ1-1,TGTGCCAGCAGTTCTATGGTGGACACTGAAGCTTTCTTT,CASSSMVDTEAFF
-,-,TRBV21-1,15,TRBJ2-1,TGTGCCAGCAGGTTTAGCGCTAGAGCCTACAATGAGCAGTTCTTC,CASRFSARAYNEQFF
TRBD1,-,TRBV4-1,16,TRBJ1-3,TGCGCCAGCAGCCAAGTAGGGGGCAGCTCTGGAAACACCATATATTTT,CASSQVGGSSGNTIYF
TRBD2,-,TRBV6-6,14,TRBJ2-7,TGTGCCAGCAGTTACTCAGGGGAGGGCTACGAGCAGTACTTC,CASSYSGEGYEQYF
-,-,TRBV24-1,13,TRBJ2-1,TGTGCCACCAGTGACTACGTCCCCAATGAGCAGTTCTTC,CATSDYVPNEQFF
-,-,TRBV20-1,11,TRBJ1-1,TGCAGTGCTCATCAGGACACTGAAGCTTTCTTT,CSAHQDTEAFF
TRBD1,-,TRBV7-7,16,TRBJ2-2,TGTGCTAGCAGCTTAGCAGACAGGGGGCATACCGGGGAGCTGTTTTTT,CASSLADRGHTGELFF
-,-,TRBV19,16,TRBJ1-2,TGTGCCAGTAGGGGGCCATTAGGGGATGAAAACTATGGCTACACCTTC,CASRGPLGDENYGYTF
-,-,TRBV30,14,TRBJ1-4,TGTGCCTGGAGTGTAGGCAGCGTAAATGAAAAACTGTTTTTT,CAWSVGSVNEKLFF
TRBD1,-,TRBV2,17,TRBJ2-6,TGTGCCAGCAGCGACAGGGGTGGTGAGTCTGGGGCCAACGTCCTGACTTTC,CASSDRGGESGANVLTF
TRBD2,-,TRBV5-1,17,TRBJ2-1,TGCGCCAGCAGCTTGGGGTCTAGCGGGAGGGCCCAAAATGAGCAGTTCTTC,CASSLGSSGRAQNEQFF
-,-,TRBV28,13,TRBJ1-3,TGTGCCAGCAGTACCGAGGCTGGAAACACCATATATTTT,CASSTEAGNTIYF
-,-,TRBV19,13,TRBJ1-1,TGTGCCAGTACCGGTCTCCGGTGGACTGAAGCTTTCTTT,CASTGLRWTEAFF
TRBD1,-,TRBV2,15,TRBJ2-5,TGTGCCAGCAGTTCCGGGACAGGGGGCTCGGAGACCCAGTACTTC,CASSSGTGGSETQYF
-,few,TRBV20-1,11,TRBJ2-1,TGCAGTGTCAGGGCTGGCAATGAGCAGTTCTTC,CSVRAGNEQFF
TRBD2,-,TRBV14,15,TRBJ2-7,TGTGCCAGCAGCCCTTCCGGGAGGAGCTCCTACGAGCAGTACTTC,CASSPSGRSSYEQYF
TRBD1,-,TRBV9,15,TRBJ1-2,TGTGCCAGCAGCGTAGGGGGACAGGGGACCTATGGCTACACCTTC,CASSVGGQGTYGYTF
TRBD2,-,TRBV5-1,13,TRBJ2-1,TGCGCCAGCAGCACCTCCGTGAGCGGGAGGGAGTTCTTC,CASSTSVSGREFF
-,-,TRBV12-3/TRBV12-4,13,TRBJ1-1,TGTGCCAGCAGGCTCACTTTCAACACTGAAGCTTTCTTT,CASRLTFNTEAFF
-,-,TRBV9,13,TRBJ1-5,TGTGCCAGCAGCGGGAGTAGCAATCAGCCCCAGCATTTT,CASSGSSNQPQHF
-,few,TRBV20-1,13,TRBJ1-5,TGCAGTGCTAGTCCAGGGAACAATCAGCCCCAGCATTTT,CSASPGNNQPQHF
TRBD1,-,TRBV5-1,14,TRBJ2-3,TGCGCCAGCAGCCCGCAGGGGGCTTCAGATACGCAGTATTTT,CASSPQGASDTQYF
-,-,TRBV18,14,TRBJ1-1,TGTGCCAGCTCATCGTCAGGGGAAAGCACTGAAGCTTTCTTT,CASSSSGESTEAFF
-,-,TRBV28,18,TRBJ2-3,TGTGCCAGCAGTTTCTCATGGGGGGATCTCTCTAGCACAGATACGCAGTATTTT,CASSFSWGDLSSTDTQYF
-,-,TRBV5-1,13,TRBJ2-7,TGCGCCAGCAGCGAGGGACACGGCTACGAGCAGTACTTC,CASSEGHGYEQYF
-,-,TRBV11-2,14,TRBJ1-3,TGTGCCAGCAGACCCACAGGGTCGACGAACACCATATATTTT,CASRPTGSTNTIYF
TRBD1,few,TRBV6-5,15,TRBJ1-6,TGTGCCAGCATTCGAACCGGGACAGGCGATTCACCCCTCCACTTT,CASIRTGTGDSPLHF
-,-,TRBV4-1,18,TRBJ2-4,TGCGCCAGCAGCCAAGATAACCGCCAGGTTTTGGCCAAAAACATTCAGTACTTC,CASSQDNRQVLAKNIQYF
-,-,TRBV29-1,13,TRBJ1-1,TGCAGCGTTGAAGGAGGGCGGGGGTTCGGAGCTTTCTTT,CSVEGGRGFGAFF
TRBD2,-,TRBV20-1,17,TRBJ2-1,TGCAGTGCTAGTGTCCCTATACTAGCGGGAGGGCCCGGTGAGCAGTTCTTC,CSASVPILAGGPGEQFF
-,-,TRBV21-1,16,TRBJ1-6,TGTGCCAGCAGCATACTGCCCGGCTCCTATAATTCACCCCTCCACTTT,CASSILPGSYNSPLHF